The clone carrying this T cell receptor beta chain was picked up many times. Its antigen is not identified. The germline gives CDR1 SGHVS, CDR2 FQNEAQ. Trimming removed 2 bases from V and 6 bases from J, with 11 bases in between. The CDR3 covers 15 residues. This specimen belongs to a study of T cells in Graves' hyperthyroidism and ophthalmopathy. TCR beta CDR3 region amplification was performed from RNA transcripts. HTBI primers drove first-round RT-PCR of the TCR CDR3. TCRdb itself ran the multiplex PCR reads through MiXCR, one entry per CDR3 protein. The data hold approximately 640,000 distinct CDR3 sequences, with over 40% observed a single time. The study, taken as a whole, reports: Blood held most thyroid clonotypes expanded above 0.001 frequency.

This clonotype was sampled from an adult man with Graves' disease, either hyperthyroidism or ophthalmopathy (not recorded which). The genes are TRBV7-8 and TRBJ1-6; D not certain. Material: peripheral blood or thyroid tissue (not recorded which). The CDR3 nucleotides read TGTGCCAGCAGCTTAACCGAAGCAGTTAATTCACCCCTCCACTTT. It specifies CASSLTEAVNSPLHF.